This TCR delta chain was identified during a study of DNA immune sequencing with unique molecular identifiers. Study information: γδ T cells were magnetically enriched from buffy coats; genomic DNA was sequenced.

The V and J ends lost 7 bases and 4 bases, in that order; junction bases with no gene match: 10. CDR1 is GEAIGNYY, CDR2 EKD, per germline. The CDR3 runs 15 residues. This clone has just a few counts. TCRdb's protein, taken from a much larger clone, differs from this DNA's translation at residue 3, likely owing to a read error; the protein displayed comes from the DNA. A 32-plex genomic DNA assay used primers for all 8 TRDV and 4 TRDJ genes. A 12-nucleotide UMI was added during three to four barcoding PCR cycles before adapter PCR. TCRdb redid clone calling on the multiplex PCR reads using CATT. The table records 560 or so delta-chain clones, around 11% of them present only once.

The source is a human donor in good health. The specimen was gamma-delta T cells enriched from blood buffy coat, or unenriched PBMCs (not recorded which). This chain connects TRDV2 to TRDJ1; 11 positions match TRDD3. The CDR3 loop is CAWAQLGDRDDKLIF. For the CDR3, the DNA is TGTGCCTGGGCCCAACTGGGGGATAGGGACGATAAACTCATCTTT.